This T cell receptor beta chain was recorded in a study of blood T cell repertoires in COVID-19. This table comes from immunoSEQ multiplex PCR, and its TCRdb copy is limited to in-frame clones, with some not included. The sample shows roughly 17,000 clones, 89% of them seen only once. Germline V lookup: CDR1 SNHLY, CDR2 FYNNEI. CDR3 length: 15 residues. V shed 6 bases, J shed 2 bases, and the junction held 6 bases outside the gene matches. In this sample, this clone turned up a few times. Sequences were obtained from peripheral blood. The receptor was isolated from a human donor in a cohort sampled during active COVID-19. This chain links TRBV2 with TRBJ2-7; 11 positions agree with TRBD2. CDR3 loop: CASRMGLADAYEQYF. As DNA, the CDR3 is TGTGCCAGCAGAATGGGACTAGCGGACGCCTACGAGCAGTACTTC.